This T cell receptor beta chain is from a study of human T cells and chemical hapten exposure. Time point of the sample: patch test 1, 2 weeks after DPC sensitization. Specified treatment: therapeutic diphenylcyclopropenone sensitization with weekly scalp DPC. Trimming cost V 7 bases and J 1 base, with 7 bases left between them. The CDR3 contains 12 residues. Germline V gene data show CDR1 as SNHLY and CDR2 as FYNNEI. Each CDR3 protein is one row after TCRdb ran MiXCR on the RACE reads. The sample consists of tens of thousands of distinct CDR3 sequences, 10% of them appearing once. The source of this sequence is a woman in her forties or fifties with alopecia areata. Some clones in this sample may be carry-over from other donors' samples. This rearrangement joins TRBV2 to TRBJ1-2; D unresolved. Sequencing was performed on whole blood, taken in connection with sensitization to the hapten diphenylcyclopropenone (DPC). CDR3 amino acids: CASTENNYGYTF. The CDR3 DNA reads as TGTGCCAGCACGGAGAATAACTATGGCTACACCTTC. Using reference TRBV2 and TRBJ1-2 for the parts outside the CDR3, the full variable domain is EPEVTQTPSHQVTQMGQEVILRCVPISNHLYFYWYRQILGQKVEFLVSFYNNEISEKSEIFDDQFSVERPDGSNFTLKIRSTKLEDSAMYFCASTENNYGYTFGSGTRLTVV.